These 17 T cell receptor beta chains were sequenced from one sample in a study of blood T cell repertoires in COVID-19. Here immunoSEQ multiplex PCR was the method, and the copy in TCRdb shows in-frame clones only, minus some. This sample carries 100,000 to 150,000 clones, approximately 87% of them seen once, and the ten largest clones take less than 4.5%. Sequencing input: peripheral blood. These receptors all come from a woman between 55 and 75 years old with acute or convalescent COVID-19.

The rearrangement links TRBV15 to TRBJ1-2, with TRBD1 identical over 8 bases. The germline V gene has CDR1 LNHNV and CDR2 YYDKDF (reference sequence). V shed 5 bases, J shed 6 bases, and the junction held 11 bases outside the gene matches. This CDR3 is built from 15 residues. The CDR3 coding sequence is TGTGCCACCAGCGGCCTCCTCGACAGGGGTGATGGCTACACCTTC. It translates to CATSGLLDRGDGYTF.

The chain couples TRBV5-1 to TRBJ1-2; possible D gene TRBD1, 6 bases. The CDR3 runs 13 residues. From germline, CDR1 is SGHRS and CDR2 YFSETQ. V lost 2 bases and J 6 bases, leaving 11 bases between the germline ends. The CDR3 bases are TGCGCCAGCAGCTTAGAGGACAGTCATGGCTACACCTTC. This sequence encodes CASSLEDSHGYTF.

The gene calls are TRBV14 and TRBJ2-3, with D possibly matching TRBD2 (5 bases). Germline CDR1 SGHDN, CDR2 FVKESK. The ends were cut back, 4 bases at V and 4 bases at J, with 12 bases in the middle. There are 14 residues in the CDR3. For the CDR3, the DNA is TGTGCCAGCAGCCGGAGGCTAGAAGCAGATACGCAGTATTTT. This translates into CASSRRLEADTQYF.

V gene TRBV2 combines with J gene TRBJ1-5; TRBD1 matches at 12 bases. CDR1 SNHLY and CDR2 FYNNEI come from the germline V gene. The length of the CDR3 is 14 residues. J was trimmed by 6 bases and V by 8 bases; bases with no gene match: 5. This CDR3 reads CASGGQGASQPQHF. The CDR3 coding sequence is TGTGCCAGCGGGGGACAGGGGGCTAGTCAGCCCCAGCATTTT. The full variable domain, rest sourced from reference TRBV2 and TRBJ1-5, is EPEVTQTPSHQVTQMGQEVILRCVPISNHLYFYWYRQILGQKVEFLVSFYNNEISEKSEIFDDQFSVERPDGSNFTLKIRSTKLEDSAMYFCASGGQGASQPQHFGDGTRLSIL.

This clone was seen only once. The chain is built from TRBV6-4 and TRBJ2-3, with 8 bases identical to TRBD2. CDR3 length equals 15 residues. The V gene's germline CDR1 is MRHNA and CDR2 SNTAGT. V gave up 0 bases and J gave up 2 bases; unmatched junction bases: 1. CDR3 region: CASSDSSGNTDTQYF. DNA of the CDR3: TGTGCCAGCAGTGACTCTAGCGGGAACACAGATACGCAGTATTTT.

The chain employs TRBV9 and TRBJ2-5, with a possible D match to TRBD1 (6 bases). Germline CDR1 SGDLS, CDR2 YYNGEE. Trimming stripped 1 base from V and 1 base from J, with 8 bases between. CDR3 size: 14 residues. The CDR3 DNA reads TGTGCCAGCAGCGTAATAGGGGGCCAAGAGACCCAGTACTTC. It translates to CASSVIGGQETQYF.

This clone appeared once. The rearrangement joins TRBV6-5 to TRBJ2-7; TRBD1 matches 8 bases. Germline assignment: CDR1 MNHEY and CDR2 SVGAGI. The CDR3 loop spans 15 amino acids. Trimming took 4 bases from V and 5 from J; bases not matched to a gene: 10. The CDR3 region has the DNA TGTGCCAGCAGTTCCCAGGACAGGGCTAAGGACGAGCAGTACGTC. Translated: CASSSQDRAKDEQYV.

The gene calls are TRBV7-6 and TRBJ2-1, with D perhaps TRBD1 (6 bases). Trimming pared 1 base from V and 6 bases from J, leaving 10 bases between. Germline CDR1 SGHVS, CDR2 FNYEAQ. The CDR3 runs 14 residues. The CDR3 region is CASSLVTGSNEQFF. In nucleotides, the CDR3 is TGTGCCAGCAGCTTAGTAACAGGGAGCAATGAGCAGTTCTTC. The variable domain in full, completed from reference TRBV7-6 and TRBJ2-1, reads GAGVSQSPRYKVTKRGQDVALRCDPISGHVSLYWYRQALGQGPEFLTYFNYEAQQDKSGLPNDRFSAERPEGSISTLTIQRTEQRDSAMYRCASSLVTGSNEQFFGPGTRLTVL.

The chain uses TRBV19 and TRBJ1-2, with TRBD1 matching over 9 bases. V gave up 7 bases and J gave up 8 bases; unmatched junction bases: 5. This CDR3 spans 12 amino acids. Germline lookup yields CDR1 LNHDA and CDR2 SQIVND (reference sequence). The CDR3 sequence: CASMRTGVGYTF. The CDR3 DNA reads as TGTGCCAGTATGCGGACAGGGGTGGGCTACACCTTC. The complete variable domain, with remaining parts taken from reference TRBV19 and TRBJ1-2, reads DGGITQSPKYLFRKEGQNVTLSCEQNLNHDAMYWYRQDPGQGLRLIYYSQIVNDFQKGDIAEGYSVSREKKESFPLTVTSAQKNPTAFYLCASMRTGVGYTFGSGTRLTVV.

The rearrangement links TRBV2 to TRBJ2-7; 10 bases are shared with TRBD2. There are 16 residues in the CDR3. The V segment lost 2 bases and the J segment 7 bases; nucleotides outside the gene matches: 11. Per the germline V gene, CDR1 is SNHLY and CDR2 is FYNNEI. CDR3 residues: CASSETTGLALKEQYF. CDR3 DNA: TGTGCCAGCAGTGAAACGACGGGACTAGCGCTTAAAGAGCAGTACTTC.

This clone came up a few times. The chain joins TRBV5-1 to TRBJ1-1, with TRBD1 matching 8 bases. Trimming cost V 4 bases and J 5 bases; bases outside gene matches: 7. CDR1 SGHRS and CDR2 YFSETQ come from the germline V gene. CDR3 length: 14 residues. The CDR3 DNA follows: TGCGCCAGCAGCCCACAGGGGGTTCGGACTGAAGCTTTCTTT. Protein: CASSPQGVRTEAFF.

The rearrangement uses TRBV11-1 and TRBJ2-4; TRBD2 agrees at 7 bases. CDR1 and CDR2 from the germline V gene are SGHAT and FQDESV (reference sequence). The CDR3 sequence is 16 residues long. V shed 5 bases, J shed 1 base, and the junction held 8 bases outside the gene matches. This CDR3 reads CASSRGGEGAKNIQYF. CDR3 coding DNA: TGTGCCAGCAGCCGTGGGGGGGAAGGGGCCAAAAACATTCAGTACTTC.

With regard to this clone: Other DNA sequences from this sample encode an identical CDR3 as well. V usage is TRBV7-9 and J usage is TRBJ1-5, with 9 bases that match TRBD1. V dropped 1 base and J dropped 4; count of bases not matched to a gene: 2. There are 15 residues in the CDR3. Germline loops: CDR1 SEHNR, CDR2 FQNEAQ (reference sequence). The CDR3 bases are TGTGCCAGCAGCTTAGTGGGACAGGGAAATCAGCCCCAGCATTTT. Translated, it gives CASSLVGQGNQPQHF.

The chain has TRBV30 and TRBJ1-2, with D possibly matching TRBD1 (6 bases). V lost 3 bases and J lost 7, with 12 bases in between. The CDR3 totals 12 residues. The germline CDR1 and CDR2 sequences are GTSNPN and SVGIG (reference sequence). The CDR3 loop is CAWRHRDRGYTF. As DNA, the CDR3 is TGTGCCTGGAGACACAGGGACCGTGGCTACACCTTC. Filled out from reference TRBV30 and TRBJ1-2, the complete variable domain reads SQTIHQWPATLVQPVGSPLSLECTVEGTSNPNLYWYRQAAGRGLQLLFYSVGIGQISSEVPQNLSASRPQDRQFILSSKKLLLSDSGFYLCAWRHRDRGYTFGSGTRLTVV.

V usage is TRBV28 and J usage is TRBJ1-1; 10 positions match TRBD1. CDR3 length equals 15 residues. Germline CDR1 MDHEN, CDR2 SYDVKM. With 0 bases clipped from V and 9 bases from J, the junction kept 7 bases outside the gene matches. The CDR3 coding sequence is TGTGCCAGCAGTTTATGGACAGGGGGCGAGAAGCAAGCTTTCTTT. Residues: CASSLWTGGEKQAFF.

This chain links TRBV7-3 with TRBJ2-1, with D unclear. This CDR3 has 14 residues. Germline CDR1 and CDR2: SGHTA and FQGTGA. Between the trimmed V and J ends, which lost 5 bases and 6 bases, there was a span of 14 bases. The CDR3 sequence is CASSPPVEVNEQFF. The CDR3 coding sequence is TGTGCCAGCAGCCCCCCGGTTGAGGTCAATGAGCAGTTCTTC.

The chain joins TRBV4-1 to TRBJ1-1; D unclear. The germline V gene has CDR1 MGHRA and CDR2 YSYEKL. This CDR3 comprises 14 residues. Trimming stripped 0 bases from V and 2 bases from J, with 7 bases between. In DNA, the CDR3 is TGCGCCAGCAGCCAAGACGGGTTCAACACTGAAGCTTTCTTT. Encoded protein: CASSQDGFNTEAFF.